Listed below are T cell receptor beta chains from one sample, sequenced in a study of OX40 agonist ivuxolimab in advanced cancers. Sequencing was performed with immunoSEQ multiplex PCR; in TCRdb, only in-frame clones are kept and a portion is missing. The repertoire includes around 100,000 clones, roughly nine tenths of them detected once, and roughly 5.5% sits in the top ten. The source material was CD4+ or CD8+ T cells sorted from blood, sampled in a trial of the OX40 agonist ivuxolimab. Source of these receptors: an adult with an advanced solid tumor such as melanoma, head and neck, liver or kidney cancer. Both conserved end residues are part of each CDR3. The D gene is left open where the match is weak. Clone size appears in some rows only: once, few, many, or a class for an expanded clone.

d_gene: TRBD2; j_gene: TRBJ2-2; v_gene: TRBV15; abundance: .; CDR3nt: TGTGCCACCAGCAGAGACCGCGGGGGGCGGGAGCTGTTTTTT; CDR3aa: CATSRDRGGRELFF
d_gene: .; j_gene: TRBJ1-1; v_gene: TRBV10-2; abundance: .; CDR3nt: TGCGCCAGCAGTGAGACGGGGAACACTGAAGCTTTCTTT; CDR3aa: CASSETGNTEAFF
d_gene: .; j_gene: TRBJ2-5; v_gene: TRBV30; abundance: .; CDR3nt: TGTGCCTGGAGTATGGCGTCGGGGTACGGAGGCGAGACCCAGTACTTC; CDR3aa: CAWSMASGYGGETQYF
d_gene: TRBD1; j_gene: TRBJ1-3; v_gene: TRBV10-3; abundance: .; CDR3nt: TGTGCCATAGGGGGGACAGGCCGCTCTGGAAACACCATATATTTT; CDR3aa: CAIGGTGRSGNTIYF
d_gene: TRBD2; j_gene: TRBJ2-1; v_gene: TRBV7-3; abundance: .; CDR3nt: TGTGCCAGCAGCTTACGAGCGGGGGGTTACAATGAGCAGTTCTTC; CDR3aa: CASSLRAGGYNEQFF
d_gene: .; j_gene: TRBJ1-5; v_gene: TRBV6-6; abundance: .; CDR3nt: TGTGCCAGCAGTTTCACCGGACAGAATCAGCCCCAGCATTTT; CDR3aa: CASSFTGQNQPQHF
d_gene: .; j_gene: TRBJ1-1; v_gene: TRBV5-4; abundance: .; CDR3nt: TGTGCCAGCAGCTTGGGGGGGGTTCTGAACACTGAAGCTTTCTTT; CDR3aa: CASSLGGVLNTEAFF
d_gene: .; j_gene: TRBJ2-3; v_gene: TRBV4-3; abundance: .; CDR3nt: TGCGCCAGCAGCCAAGATAGGGGGGATACGCAGTATTTT; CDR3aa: CASSQDRGDTQYF
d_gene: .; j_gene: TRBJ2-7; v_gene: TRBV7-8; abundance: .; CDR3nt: TGTGCCAGCAGCTTTCATTCAACCTACGAGCAGTACTTC; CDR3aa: CASSFHSTYEQYF
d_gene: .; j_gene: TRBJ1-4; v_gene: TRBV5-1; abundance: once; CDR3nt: TGCGCCAGCAGCCTTGACAGGCAAAAACTGTTTTTT; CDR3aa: CASSLDRQKLFF
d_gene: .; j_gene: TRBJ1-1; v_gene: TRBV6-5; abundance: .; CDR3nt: TGTGCCAGCAGTTACTCGACTCGGGGGAACACTGAAGCTTTCTTT; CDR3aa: CASSYSTRGNTEAFF
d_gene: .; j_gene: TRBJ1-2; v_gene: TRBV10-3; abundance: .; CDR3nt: TGTGCCATCAGGGACTCGGACTATGGCTACACCTTC; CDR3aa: CAIRDSDYGYTF
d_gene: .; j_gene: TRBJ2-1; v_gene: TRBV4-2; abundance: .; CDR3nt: TGTGCCAGCAGCCAAGAGTCCTATACTCAGTTCTTC; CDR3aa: CASSQESYTQFF
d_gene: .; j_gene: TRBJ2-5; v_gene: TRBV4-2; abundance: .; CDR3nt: TGTGCCAGCAGCCAGGGGATGGGAGAGACCCAGTACTTC; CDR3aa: CASSQGMGETQYF
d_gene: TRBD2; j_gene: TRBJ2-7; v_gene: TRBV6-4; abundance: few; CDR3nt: TGTGCCAGCAGTGACTCGGGCCAGCGGGAGGTTTCCTACGAGCAGTACTTC; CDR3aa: CASSDSGQREVSYEQYF
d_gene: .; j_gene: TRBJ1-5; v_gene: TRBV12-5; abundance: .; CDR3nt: TGTGCTAGTGGTTTGGGGCCTGGGTTCAATCAGCCCCAGCATTTT; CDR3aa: CASGLGPGFNQPQHF
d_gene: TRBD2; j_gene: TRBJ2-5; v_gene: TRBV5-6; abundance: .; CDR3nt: TGTGCCAGCAGCTTTGGGACTATCCAAGAGACCCAGTACTTC; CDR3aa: CASSFGTIQETQYF
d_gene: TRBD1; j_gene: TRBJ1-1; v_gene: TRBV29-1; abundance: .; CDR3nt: TGCAGCGGAAAGACAGGGGTTTACACTGAAGCTTTCTTT; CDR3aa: CSGKTGVYTEAFF
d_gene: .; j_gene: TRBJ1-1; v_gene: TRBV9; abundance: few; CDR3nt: TGTGCCAGCAGCGCCGACAGACCGAACACTGAAGCTTTCTTT; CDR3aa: CASSADRPNTEAFF
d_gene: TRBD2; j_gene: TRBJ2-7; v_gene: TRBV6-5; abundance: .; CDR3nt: TGTGCCAGCAGAGGGCGGGAGGGCCGCCACGAGCAGTACTTC; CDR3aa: CASRGREGRHEQYF
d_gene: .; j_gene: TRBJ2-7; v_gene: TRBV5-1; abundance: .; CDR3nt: TGCGCCAGCAGGGACAGTTCCTACGAGCAGTACTTC; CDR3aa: CASRDSSYEQYF
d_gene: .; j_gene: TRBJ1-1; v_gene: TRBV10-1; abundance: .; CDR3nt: TGCGCCAGCAGTGAGGAGGGGCTGAACACTGAAGCTTTCTTT; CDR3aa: CASSEEGLNTEAFF
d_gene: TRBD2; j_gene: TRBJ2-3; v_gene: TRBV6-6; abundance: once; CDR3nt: TGTGCCAGCACGACTAGCGGGAGACCAGATACGCAGTATTTT; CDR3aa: CASTTSGRPDTQYF
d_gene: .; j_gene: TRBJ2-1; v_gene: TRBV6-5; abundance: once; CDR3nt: TGTGCCAGCGGCTTTAGCAGGGGAAAAGGGGATGAGCAGTTCTTC; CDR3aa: CASGFSRGKGDEQFF
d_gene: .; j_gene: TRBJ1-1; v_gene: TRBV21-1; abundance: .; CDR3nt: TGTGCCAGCAGCGCGCAGGGGACGAACACTGAAGCTTTCTTT; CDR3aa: CASSAQGTNTEAFF
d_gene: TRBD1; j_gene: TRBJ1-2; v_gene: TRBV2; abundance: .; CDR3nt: TGTGCCAGCACGGGACAGCAGAACTATGGCTACACCTTC; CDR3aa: CASTGQQNYGYTF
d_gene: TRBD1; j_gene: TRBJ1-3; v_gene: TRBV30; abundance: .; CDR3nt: TGTGCCTGGAGTGTATCCCCCCAGGGGGCTCCTGGAAACACCATATATTTT; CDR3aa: CAWSVSPQGAPGNTIYF
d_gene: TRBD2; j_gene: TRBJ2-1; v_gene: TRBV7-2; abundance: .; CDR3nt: TGTGCCAGCAGGGGGCGGGAGGCGCCTCGTGGAGAGCAGTTCTTC; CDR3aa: CASRGREAPRGEQFF
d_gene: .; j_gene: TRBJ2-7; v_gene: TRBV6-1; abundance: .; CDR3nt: TGTGCCAGCAGTGCTAGGACAGAAGGGGAGCAGTACTTC; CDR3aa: CASSARTEGEQYF
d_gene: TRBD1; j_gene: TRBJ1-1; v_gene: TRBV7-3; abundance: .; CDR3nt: TGTGCCAGCAGCTTAACAGGGGGCGCCGGGAACACTGAAGCTTTCTTT; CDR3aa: CASSLTGGAGNTEAFF
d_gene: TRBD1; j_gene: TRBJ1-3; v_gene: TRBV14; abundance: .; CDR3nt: TGTGCCAGCAATGGAGGACAGGGGGCATGGGGAAACACCATATATTTT; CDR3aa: CASNGGQGAWGNTIYF
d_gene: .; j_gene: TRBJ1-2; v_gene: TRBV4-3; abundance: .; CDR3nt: TGCGCCAGCAGCCAAGATGGTCGCTCAAGAGGTGGCTACACCTTC; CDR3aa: CASSQDGRSRGGYTF
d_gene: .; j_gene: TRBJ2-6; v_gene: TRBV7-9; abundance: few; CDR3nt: TGTGCCAGCAGTTTCATCCTCTCTGGGGCCAACGTCCTGACTTTC; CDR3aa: CASSFILSGANVLTF